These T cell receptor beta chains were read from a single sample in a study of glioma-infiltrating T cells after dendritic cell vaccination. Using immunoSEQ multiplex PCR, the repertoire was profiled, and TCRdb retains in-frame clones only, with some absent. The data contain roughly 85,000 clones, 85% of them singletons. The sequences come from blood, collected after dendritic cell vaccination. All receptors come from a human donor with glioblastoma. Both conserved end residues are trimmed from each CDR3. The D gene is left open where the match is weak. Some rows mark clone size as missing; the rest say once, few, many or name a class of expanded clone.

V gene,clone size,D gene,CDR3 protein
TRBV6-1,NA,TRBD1,ASSEAGAGGRWGEQF
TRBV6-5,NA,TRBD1,ASRPDRVSNEKLF
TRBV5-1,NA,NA,ASRLDSSYNSPLH
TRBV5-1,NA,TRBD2,ASSLAGGSTDTQY
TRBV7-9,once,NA,ASILQGSAAEAF
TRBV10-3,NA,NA,ASQERNANNEQF
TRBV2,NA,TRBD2,ATQNGTSGSISYNEQF
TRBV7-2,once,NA,ASSLVYQNQPQH
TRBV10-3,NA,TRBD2,AISESSLAGNEQY
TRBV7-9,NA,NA,ASRVTANTGELF
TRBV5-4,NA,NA,ASSYRQVGAKETQY
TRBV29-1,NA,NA,SVEGANEQF
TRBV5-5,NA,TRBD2,ASSYLAGGYNEQF
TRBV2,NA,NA,ASDAERISTDTQY
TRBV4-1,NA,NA,ASSQWQGTQPQH
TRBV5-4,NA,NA,ASSSGGASQETQY
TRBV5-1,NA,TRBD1,ASSLGTGVSYEQY
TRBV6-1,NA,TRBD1,ASSGSRDRDPIHGYT
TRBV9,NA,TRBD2,ASSVGGGSTDTQY
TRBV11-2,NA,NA,ASSFLSGTGELF
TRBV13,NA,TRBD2,ASSFPPSGGQY
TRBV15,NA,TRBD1,ATIGTGDGELF
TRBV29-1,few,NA,SVAGQLNTEAF
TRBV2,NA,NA,ASSSQGPYNSPLH
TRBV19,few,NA,ASSMAGAGYEQY
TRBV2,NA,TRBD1,ASSTLDRGPTGELF
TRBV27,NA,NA,ASSWQYNEKLF
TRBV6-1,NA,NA,ASSLSFREQF
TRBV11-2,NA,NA,ASSPRDSPSYEQY
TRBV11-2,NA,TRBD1,ASSGGQGGNQPQH
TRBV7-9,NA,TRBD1,ASSQGQGVPSSTDTQY
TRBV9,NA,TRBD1,ASSPTPWTGGDQPQH
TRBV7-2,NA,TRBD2,ASSWGLAGGETQY
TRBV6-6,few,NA,ASSYAGFVGNTIY
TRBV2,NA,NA,ASSERQGVLSQPQH
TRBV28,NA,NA,ASSRSRGNEKLF
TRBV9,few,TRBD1,ASSAGTGGLYEQF
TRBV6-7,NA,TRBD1,ASNQGQGACYT
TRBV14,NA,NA,ASSLDTNSYEQY
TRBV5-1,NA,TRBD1,ASSVGQGSSYEQY
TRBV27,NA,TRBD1,ASSRGLITEAF
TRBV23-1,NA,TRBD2,ASSQPGTSGNPYNEQF
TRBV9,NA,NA,ASSAQQGPGEKLF
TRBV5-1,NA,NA,ASHEGPNQPQH
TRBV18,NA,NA,ASSPQTQGNTEAF
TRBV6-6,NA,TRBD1,ASRPVRDRTGGELF
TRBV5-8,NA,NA,ASSPQVATNEKLF
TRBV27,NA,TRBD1,ASRPTGGLYNEQF
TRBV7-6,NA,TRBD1,ASSLIPLQGAQTDTQY